This T cell receptor beta chain was recorded in a study of blood T cell repertoires in COVID-19 (dated by TCRdb to 2020 to 2022). A note on the overall study: Samples from collaborators originated in the United States, Italy and Spain and spanned both the acute and convalescent phases of COVID-19. Subjects who had been exposed to COVID-19, were actively infected with it, or had recovered from it provided the deeply sampled blood TCRbeta repertoires that made up the dataset. The prospective study material was composed of cDNA or gDNA derived from T cells, B-cell-depleted T cells, or PBMCs. The samples were drawn from two sources: the first 160 participants of the ongoing ImmuneRACE study, and some 1,300 subjects contributed by 6 global collaborators. The repertoires were released in a freely available public database intended as a resource for research on the immune response to SARS-CoV-2. HLA class I and class II types, where available, came from metadata supplied by the sample provider rather than from assay-based typing. Sample metadata almost always included a de-identified subject ID, COVID-19 status, age in years and sex. The study at large found these results: How much clinical and demographic metadata was included differed by source and by participant, and the metadata was provided uncurated.

Collaborating institutions collected whole blood in K2EDTA tubes following their own protocols. For TCRbeta analysis, collaborators shipped samples as frozen whole blood, isolated PBMCs, or DNA extracted from either of those sample types. CDR1 is given as SGHKS and CDR2 as YYEKEE, both from the germline V gene (reference sequence). V is cut by 1 base and J by 0 bases, and the space between the germline ends is 8 bases. Taken from cysteine to phenylalanine, the CDR3 has 15 residues. The sequence is cut down to CDR3 DNA, 45 bases in frame from base 1. This clone showed up just a few times. Its specific antigen is unknown. Per-base qualities were not stored, and no clone one base away is much larger. The immunoSEQ Assay, a bias-controlled multiplex PCR, was used to amplify TCRbeta CDR3 regions from genomic DNA. Per the authors' processing: Nucleated cell counts per sample were estimated from amplification of reference gene primers within the assay. To quantify the absolute abundance of each unique TCRbeta CDR3 rearrangement, sequence reads were collapsed and filtered. For each sample, productive Simpson clonality was calculated by taking the square root of Simpson's diversity index across productive rearrangements. The table was pulled from immuneACCESS by TCRdb, which kept in-frame rearrangements only. Such tables lose some clones; where checked, under half of the loss comes from unresolved V genes, and the rest has no known cause. D and trimming come from the DNA, and the V and J calls and clone size come from that table. The sample contains 95,000 to 150,000 clones, 85% to 90% of them found a single time. The ten largest clonotypes hold 0.7% to 0.9% of the sample.

The material sequenced was peripheral blood. The V and J segments used are TRBV5-5 and TRBJ1-3; TRBD1 is perhaps the D gene, given 6 matching bases. The TCR was taken from a woman between 50 and 59 years old with active or convalescent COVID-19. The CDR3 region: CASSLTGLSGNTIYF. The DNA is TGTGCCAGCAGCTTGACAGGGCTCTCTGGAAACACCATATATTTT. The CDR3 plus the reference TRBV5-5 and TRBJ1-3 genes for the other parts give the full variable domain: DAGVTQSPTHLIKTRGQQVTLRCSPISGHKSVSWYQQVLGQGPQFIFQYYEKEERGRGNFPDRFSARQFPNYSSELNVNALLLGDSALYLCASSLTGLSGNTIYFGEGSWLTVV.